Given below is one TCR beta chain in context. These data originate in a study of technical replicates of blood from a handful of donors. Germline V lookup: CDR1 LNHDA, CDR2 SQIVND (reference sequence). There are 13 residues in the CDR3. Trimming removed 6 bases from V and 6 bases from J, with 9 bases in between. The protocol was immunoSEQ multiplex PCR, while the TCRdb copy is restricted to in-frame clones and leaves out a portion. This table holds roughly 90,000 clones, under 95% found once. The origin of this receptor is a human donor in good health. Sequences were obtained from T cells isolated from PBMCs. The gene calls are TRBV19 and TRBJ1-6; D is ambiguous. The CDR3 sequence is CASRTPANSPLHF. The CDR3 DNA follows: TGTGCCAGTAGGACACCCGCTAATTCACCCCTCCACTTT.